This TCR beta chain emerged from a study of shared clonotypes between healthy human individuals. Across the whole study: Each donor's CD4 naive and CD4 memory cells filled three plates apiece, CD8 naive two, and CD8 memory one. Findings of the study overall: Generally, naive subsets (rather than memory subsets) showed larger estimated richness. The sampled material consisted only of blood, and tissue repertoires are likely to differ.

In this sample, this clone turned up once. The antigen is undetermined. This CDR3 contains 17 residues. With V trimmed by 6 bases and J by 6 bases, 15 bases remained unmatched. Germline CDR1 reads MDHEN; CDR2 reads SYDVKM. Using immunoSEQ multiplex PCR, the repertoire was profiled, and TCRdb retains in-frame clones only, with some absent. The sample contains a few million clones, more than 85% of which appear only once. The chain joins TRBV28 to TRBJ2-1; TRBD1 matches 9 bases. The sequence was obtained from a man between 18 and 29 years old in good health. Some clones in this sample may be carry-over from other donors' samples. The sample was naive CD4+ T cells from PBMCs. The subset is: CD45RA+ positively selected. CDR3 loop: CASRAGITGGIANEQFF. CDR3 coding DNA: TGTGCCAGCAGGGCCGGAATCACAGGGGGCATTGCCAATGAGCAGTTCTTC.